This T cell receptor (beta chain) was retrieved from a study of a mutant IDH1 vaccine in newly diagnosed glioma. Study overall: The patients were given eight vaccinations, one each in weeks 1, 3, 5, 7, 11, 15, 19 and 23.

Remarks on this clone: The antigen remains unidentified.

CDR1 and CDR2 (germline): SEHNR, FQNEAQ (reference sequence). J gave up 12 bases and V 0 bases, and 8 bases lay outside the gene matches. There are 13 residues in the CDR3. Study observations and caveats: The authors found pseudoprogression apparently unrelated to changes in top peripheral T cell clonotypes.

Time point here: week 5, during vaccination. Alongside topical imiquimod, each dose of vaccine comprised 300 ug of mutant IDH1 20-mer peptide. Profiled with immunoSEQ multiplex PCR; TCRdb holds only in-frame clones, not every one. The sample lists about 56,000 clones, 90% occurring once. J is TRBJ2-7 and V is TRBV7-9, with TRBD1 matching 7 bases. Sequenced material: PBMCs, taken from a glioma patient whose treatment included an IDH1 peptide vaccine. The TCR originated in a woman aged 40 to 55 with glioma. CDR3 in amino acids: CASSLAGETGSYF. The DNA of the CDR3 is TGTGCCAGCAGCTTAGCGGGCGAGACAGGGTCGTACTTC.